A single sample is the source of the 14 T cell receptor beta chains below, sequenced in a study of cytotoxic CD8 clonotypes in ibrutinib-treated CLL. Method: immunoSEQ multiplex PCR; TCRdb's copy keeps in-frame clones and lacks some. The sample has about 150,000 clones, 70% to 80% seen once; the top ten hold roughly 13%. The input for sequencing was PBMCs, taken after 12 months of ibrutinib treatment. The receptor set was obtained from a human donor with chronic lymphocytic leukemia.

This chain links TRBV28 with TRBJ2-7; D gene unclear. V gave up 3 bases and J gave up 4 bases, with 7 bases separating them. Germline loops: CDR1 MDHEN, CDR2 SYDVKM. The CDR3 runs 12 residues. The CDR3 sequence: CASSLSAYEQYF. The CDR3 DNA follows: TGTGCCAGCAGTTTGTCTGCATACGAGCAGTACTTC.

This chain connects TRBV2 to TRBJ2-1; D gene uncertain. CDR3 size: 12 residues. CDR1 is SNHLY, CDR2 FYNNEI, per germline. V lost 8 bases and J 3 bases, leaving 8 bases between the germline ends. The CDR3 loop reads CASQGSYNEQFF. The CDR3 bases are TGTGCCAGCCAAGGAAGCTACAATGAGCAGTTCTTC.

This chain joins TRBV19 and TRBJ1-1; tentative D call: TRBD1 (5 bases). V dropped 4 bases and J dropped 0 bases, with 12 bases sitting between them. CDR1 is LNHDA, CDR2 SQIVND, per germline (reference sequence). This CDR3 comprises 15 residues. Written as DNA, the CDR3 is TGTGCCAGTAGTAAAAACTCACAGGTGAACACTGAAGCTTTCTTT. Residues: CASSKNSQVNTEAFF.

CDR3 nucleotides: TGCGCCAGCAGCTTGGTCGGGGGAGACACCGGGGAGCTGTTTTTT. Protein: CASSLVGGDTGELFF. The chain combines TRBV5-1 with TRBJ2-2; D possibly corresponds to TRBD2 (6 bases). Trimming removed 0 bases at V and 3 bases at J, with 9 bases between. The V gene's germline CDR1 is SGHRS and CDR2 YFSETQ. The CDR3 length is 15 residues.

In this sample, this clone turned up a few times. This sequence joins TRBV9 and TRBJ1-1, with D unclear. Per the germline V gene, CDR1 is SGDLS and CDR2 is YYNGEE. The CDR3 consists of 13 residues. Trimming took off 0 bases at V and 1 base at J, with 4 bases between the two ends. The CDR3 DNA follows: TGTGCCAGCAGCGTAGCAGGGAACACTGAAGCTTTCTTT. Its protein product is CASSVAGNTEAFF.

This chain links TRBV29-1 with TRBJ2-7; D unclear. The CDR3 covers 11 residues. Germline assignment: CDR1 SQVTM and CDR2 ANQGSEA. V lost 2 bases, J lost 5 bases, and 7 bases lay in between. The CDR3 sequence is CSVEKAHEQYF. The CDR3 coding sequence is TGCAGCGTTGAAAAGGCCCACGAGCAGTACTTC.

V is TRBV28 and J is TRBJ1-5; no clear D. Deletions cut 1 base from V and 0 bases from J, with 10 bases between. There are 16 residues in the CDR3. Germline lookup yields CDR1 MDHEN and CDR2 SYDVKM. CDR3 DNA: TGTGCCAGCAGTTTATACCCCGGACGTAGCAATCAGCCCCAGCATTTT. Translated, it gives CASSLYPGRSNQPQHF.

This chain links TRBV29-1 with TRBJ2-3, with 14 bases aligning to TRBD2. This CDR3 is 17 amino acids long. Germline trimming cut 6 bases from V and 4 bases from J; bases unmatched to any gene: 12. CDR1 and CDR2 (germline): SQVTM, ANQGSEA. The CDR3 sequence is CSVEARTSGRLPDTQYF. CDR3 sequence (DNA): TGCAGCGTCGAGGCCCGGACTAGCGGGAGGTTGCCAGATACGCAGTATTTT.

This clone was counted a single time. This chain joins TRBV7-6 and TRBJ1-1, with 7 bases aligning to TRBD1. J gave up 5 bases and V 5 bases, and 8 bases lay outside the gene matches. The CDR3 runs 14 residues. In germline, CDR1 is SGHVS, CDR2 FNYEAQ. The CDR3 protein is CASSLRQGGTEAFF. DNA of the CDR3: TGTGCCAGCAGCCTCAGACAGGGAGGAACTGAAGCTTTCTTT.

The sample holds a few counts of this clone. The chain uses TRBV18 and TRBJ2-2; 8 nucleotides line up with TRBD2. V shed 2 bases and J 1 base; nucleotides not matched to a gene: 3. CDR1 and CDR2 from the germline V gene are KGHSH and LQKENI. The CDR3 consists of 16 residues. The CDR3 nucleotides are TGTGCCAGCTCACCATTCCTAGCGGGGAACACCGGGGAGCTGTTTTTT. This gives the protein CASSPFLAGNTGELFF.

The V gene is TRBV5-5, the J gene TRBJ2-7; TRBD2 aligns across 15 bases. This CDR3 region has 19 residues. Germline CDR1 and CDR2: SGHKS and YYEKEE (reference sequence). Unmatched junction bases numbered 11, after V lost 4 bases and J lost 0 bases. CDR3 nucleotide sequence: TGTGCCAGCAGCCAAGATCATCTGGGACTAGCGGGAGGCTCCTACGAGCAGTACTTC. Amino acid sequence: CASSQDHLGLAGGSYEQYF.

V and J are TRBV27 and TRBJ2-5, with TRBD1 matching over 10 bases. The J call may be faulty, since TRBJ2-7 better matches the DNA end. Germline lookup yields CDR1 MNHEY and CDR2 SMNVEV (reference sequence). CDR3 length: 19 amino acids. The CDR3 region has the DNA TGTGCCAGCAGTTCCGACAGGGGGCATCCGGGCCTGAGCTCCTACGAGCAGTACTTC. Residues: CASSSDRGHPGLSSYEQYF.

The genes are TRBV10-3 and TRBJ2-7; 10 nucleotides line up with TRBD2. The V and J ends lost 6 bases and 3 bases, in that order; junction bases with no gene match: 5. The CDR3 runs to 14 residues. Germline values: CDR1 ENHRY, CDR2 SYGVKD. The CDR3 protein is CAIRGEREGYEQYF. CDR3 sequence (DNA): TGTGCCATCAGGGGAGAGCGGGAGGGCTACGAGCAGTACTTC.

The chain recombines TRBV27 with TRBJ2-7; TRBD1 aligns across 8 bases. The CDR3 contains 16 residues. Losses at the gene ends were 0 bases for V and 1 base for J; bases not matched to a gene: 5. CDR1 and CDR2 from the germline V gene are MNHEY and SMNVEV (reference sequence). This chain's CDR3 is CASSLSLGQGSYEQYF. The CDR3 bases are TGTGCCAGCAGTTTATCTTTAGGACAGGGATCCTACGAGCAGTACTTC.